This entry is about one T cell receptor (beta chain). Antigen unknown. Germline V gives CDR1 MNHNS, CDR2 SASEGT. V was clipped by 6 bases and J by 1 base; unmatched bases: 10. The CDR3 is 16 residues long. This entry comes from a study of metastatic and nonmetastatic thyroid tumors. At the level of the study: It was across blood and tumor or nodule tissue from malignant and benign thyroid patients that repertoires were compared.

Prior to thyroid surgery, none of the patients had received any treatment. TCRdb re-clonotyped the PCR reads via MiXCR. This table holds about 30,000 clones, 25% found once. Regarding the study as a whole: Benign nodules reportedly had significantly lower TCR beta diversity than malignant thyroid tumors in blood and tumor.

Sequenced input: blood. J is TRBJ1-2 and V is TRBV6-1; 8 nucleotides align to TRBD1. The sequence derives from a female donor with papillary thyroid cancer or a benign thyroid nodule (not recorded which). Some clones in this sample may be carry-over from other donors' samples. CDR3 sequence (DNA): TGTGCCAGCAGGTATTCGGGACAGGCATATAACTATGGCTACACCTTC. This translates into CASRYSGQAYNYGYTF.